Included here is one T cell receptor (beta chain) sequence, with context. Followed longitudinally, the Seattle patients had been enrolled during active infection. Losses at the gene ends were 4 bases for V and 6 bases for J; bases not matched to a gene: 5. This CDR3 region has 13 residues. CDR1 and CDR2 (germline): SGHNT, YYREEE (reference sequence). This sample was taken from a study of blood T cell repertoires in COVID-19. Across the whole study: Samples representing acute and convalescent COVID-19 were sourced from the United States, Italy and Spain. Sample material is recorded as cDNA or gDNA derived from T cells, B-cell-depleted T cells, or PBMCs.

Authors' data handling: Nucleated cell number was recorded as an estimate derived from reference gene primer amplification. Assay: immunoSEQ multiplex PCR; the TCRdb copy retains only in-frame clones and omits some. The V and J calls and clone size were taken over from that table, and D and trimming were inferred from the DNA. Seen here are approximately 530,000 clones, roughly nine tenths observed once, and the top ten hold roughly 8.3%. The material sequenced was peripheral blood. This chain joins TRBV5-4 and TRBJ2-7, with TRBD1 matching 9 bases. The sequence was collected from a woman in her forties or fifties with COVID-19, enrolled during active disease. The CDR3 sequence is CASSLDRGGEQYF. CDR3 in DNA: TGTGCCAGCAGCCTCGACAGGGGGGGCGAGCAGTACTTC.